This T cell receptor (beta chain) appears in the sequencing data of a study of shared clonotypes between healthy human individuals. Sequencing used immunoSEQ multiplex PCR; TCRdb keeps in-frame clones, though not all of them. The sample consists of around 600,000 clones, about 98% of them appearing once. The naive CD8 fraction comprised CD45RO-negative cells positively selected for CCR7 and excluded terminally differentiated effector memory CD45RA+ cells. The germline V and J ends were trimmed by 0 bases and 4 bases, with 11 bases remaining between them. Germline values: CDR1 SGHRS, CDR2 YFSETQ. CDR3 length: 15 amino acids.

The chain employs TRBV5-1 and TRBJ2-1, with D possibly being TRBD1 or TRBD2 (5 bases each). The specimen was naive CD8+ T cells sorted from blood. The TCR originated in a man younger than 45 in good health. In nucleotides, the CDR3 is TGCGCCAGCAGCTTGGTCGGGACCGCTTACAATGAGCAGTTCTTC. Translation gives CASSLVGTAYNEQFF.